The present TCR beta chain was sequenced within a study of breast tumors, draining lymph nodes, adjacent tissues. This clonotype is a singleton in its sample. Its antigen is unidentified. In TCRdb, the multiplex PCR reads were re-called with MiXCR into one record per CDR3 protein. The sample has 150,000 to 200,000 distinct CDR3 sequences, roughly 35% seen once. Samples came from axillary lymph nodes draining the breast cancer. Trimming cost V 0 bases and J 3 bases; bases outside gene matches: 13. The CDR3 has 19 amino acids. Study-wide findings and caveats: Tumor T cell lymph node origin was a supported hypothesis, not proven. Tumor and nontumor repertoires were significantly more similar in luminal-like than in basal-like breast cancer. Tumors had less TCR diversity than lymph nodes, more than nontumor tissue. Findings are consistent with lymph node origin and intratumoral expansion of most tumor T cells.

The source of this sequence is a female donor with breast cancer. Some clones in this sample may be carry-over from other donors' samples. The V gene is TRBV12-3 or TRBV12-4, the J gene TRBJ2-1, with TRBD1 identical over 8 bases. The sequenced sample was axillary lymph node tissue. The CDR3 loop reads CASSLARAAGTGNYNEQFF. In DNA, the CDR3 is TGTGCCAGCAGTTTAGCTCGGGCTGCCGGGACAGGAAACTACAATGAGCAGTTCTTC.